One and the same sample provided the 31 T cell receptor beta chains below, sequenced in a study of T cell repertoires in aging, cancer and after chemotherapy. The template was genomic DNA from peripheral blood, not RNA. A mixed TRB-A/B primer pool amplified rearranged TRB by multiplex touch-down PCR. MiXCR, applied by TCRdb to the multiplex PCR reads, yields one record per CDR3 protein. The table shows some 2,700 distinct CDR3 sequences, with almost 25% occurring only once. Input material: blood. All receptors derive from a human donor with a solid tumor.

The chain combines TRBV7-9 with TRBJ2-3; 7 bases agree with TRBD2. The germline V gene has CDR1 SEHNR and CDR2 FQNEAQ (reference sequence). V trimming: 3 bases; J trimming: 3 bases; junction bases outside the gene matches: 9. This CDR3 spans 16 amino acids. The CDR3 is CASSLSAGEETDTQYF. The CDR3, as DNA: TGTGCCAGCAGCTTGTCGGCGGGGGAAGAGACAGATACGCAGTATTTT. Variable domain in full (rest from reference TRBV7-9 and TRBJ2-3): DTGVSQNPRHKITKRGQNVTFRCDPISEHNRLYWYRQTLGQGPEFLTYFQNEAQLEKSRLLSDRFSAERPKGSFSTLEIQRTEQGDSAMYLCASSLSAGEETDTQYFGPGTRLTVL.

In its sample, this clonotype ranks as medium-sized. The chain employs TRBV5-6 and TRBJ2-2; 7 bases match TRBD2. The CDR3 sequence is 12 residues long. Germline loops: CDR1 SGHDT, CDR2 YYEEEE. Losses at the gene ends were 6 bases for V and 7 bases for J; bases not matched to a gene: 3. The chain's CDR3 is CASIGRRGELFF. Written as DNA, the CDR3 is TGTGCCAGCATCGGGAGGCGCGGGGAGCTGTTTTTT.

The rearrangement uses TRBV4-1 and TRBJ2-1; 10 bases match TRBD2. The CDR3 totals 17 residues. With V trimmed by 0 bases and J by 8 bases, 10 bases remained unmatched. The germline V gene has CDR1 MGHRA and CDR2 YSYEKL. CDR3 DNA: TGCGCCAGCAGCCAAGATATGAGAGCGGGGGGGTGGGATGAGCAGTTCTTC. The encoded protein is CASSQDMRAGGWDEQFF.

This clonotype was picked up one time. This may be a read error, as it is one base from a much larger clone. The chain links TRBV19 to TRBJ1-3; D is ambiguous. Germline-derived CDR1 and CDR2 are LNHDA and SQIVND (reference sequence). The CDR3 length is 13 residues. Between the trimmed V and J ends, which lost 4 bases and 4 bases, there was a span of 8 bases. CDR3 nucleotide sequence: TGTGCCAGTAGTAAGGGAGGAGGAAACACCATATATTTT. Its translation is CASSKGGGNTIYF. The full variable domain, in which reference TRBV19 and TRBJ1-3 provide the parts outside the CDR3, is DGGITQSPKYLFRKEGQNVTLSCEQNLNHDAMYWYRQDPGQGLRLIYYSQIVNDFQKGDIAEGYSVSREKKESFPLTVTSAQKNPTAFYLCASSKGGGNTIYFGEGSWLTVV.

Relative to its sample, this clonotype is medium-sized (0.01 to 0.1%). The rearrangement links TRBV18 to TRBJ2-7, with D possibly being TRBD1 (5 bases). V lost 1 base to trimming and J lost 4 bases, with 14 bases between them. Germline CDR1 reads KGHSH; CDR2 reads LQKENI. This CDR3 comprises 15 residues. This CDR3 reads CASSPRQGAGYEQYF. In nucleotides, the CDR3 is TGTGCCAGCTCACCACGGCAAGGGGCAGGGTACGAGCAGTACTTC.

The chain uses TRBV27 and TRBJ2-7; the D gene could be TRBD1 or TRBD2 (6 bases each). Trimming pared 3 bases from V and 4 bases from J, leaving 16 bases between. The CDR3 runs to 15 residues. Germline values: CDR1 MNHEY, CDR2 SMNVEV (reference sequence). CDR3 nucleotide sequence: TGTGCCAGCAGTTTGATTTGGAGGGGGGATTACGAGCAGTACTTC. This gives the protein CASSLIWRGDYEQYF.

By sample share, this clonotype is medium-sized. The chain is built from TRBV30 and TRBJ1-6; 10 bases are shared with TRBD1. The CDR3 loop spans 15 amino acids. The ends lost 1 base at V and 7 bases at J; junction bases unmatched: 4. Germline V gene lookup returns CDR1 GTSNPN and CDR2 SVGIG (reference sequence). The CDR3 DNA follows: TGTGCCTGGAGTGCGGGACAGGGGAGCAATTCACCCCTCCACTTT. This encodes CAWSAGQGSNSPLHF.

V usage is TRBV6-5 and J usage is TRBJ1-5; maybe TRBD1 (6 bases). There are 14 residues in the CDR3. Germline values: CDR1 MNHEY, CDR2 SVGAGI. The V end was cut by 7 bases, the J end by 6 bases, with 16 bases between. The CDR3 protein is CASMGGGAGQPQHF. In DNA form, the CDR3 reads TGTGCCAGCATGGGGGGGGGGGCAGGTCAGCCCCAGCATTTT.

There are a few counts of this clonotype. This chain joins TRBV5-1 and TRBJ2-2; D is ambiguous. V was cut by 1 base and J by 3 bases, with 7 bases left in between. Looked up from germline, CDR1 is SGHRS and CDR2 is YFSETQ. The CDR3 covers 14 residues. The CDR3 sequence: CASSLQPDTGELFF. DNA for the CDR3: TGCGCCAGCAGCTTGCAACCGGACACCGGGGAGCTGTTTTTT.

This chain links TRBV6-5 with TRBJ1-3; a possible D gene is TRBD1 (5 bases). Germline assignment: CDR1 MNHEY and CDR2 SVGAGI. With 2 bases removed from V and 4 bases from J, the gap between germline ends came to 9 bases. This CDR3 is built from 14 residues. This chain's CDR3 is CASSYRGSGNTIYF. The CDR3 nucleotides are TGTGCCAGCAGTTACCGGGGGTCAGGAAACACCATATATTTT.

By share of the sample, this clonotype is medium-sized. The chain couples TRBV18 to TRBJ2-2; 7 bases fit TRBD1. The CDR3 covers 16 residues. V was clipped by 2 bases and J by 7 bases; unmatched bases: 10. CDR1 is KGHSH, CDR2 LQKENI, per germline. The CDR3 DNA follows: TGTGCCAGCTCACCAGGGCCGACAGGGTTTGTCGGGGAGCTGTTTTTT. Its translation: CASSPGPTGFVGELFF.

This clonotype is labeled as medium-sized. V gene TRBV30 combines with J gene TRBJ2-2; 7 nucleotides line up with TRBD1. The CDR3 is made up of 13 amino acids. The ends lost 2 bases at V and 7 bases at J; junction bases unmatched: 4. Germline V CDR1 and CDR2: GTSNPN, SVGIG (reference sequence). The CDR3 protein is CAWSKGGFGELFF. The CDR3 region has the DNA TGTGCCTGGAGTAAAGGGGGCTTCGGGGAGCTGTTTTTT.

The chain has TRBV2 and TRBJ1-1; the D gene is possibly TRBD1 (5 bases). Trimming stripped 1 base from V and 4 bases from J, with 7 bases between. The CDR3 is made up of 13 amino acids. The V gene's germline CDR1 is SNHLY and CDR2 FYNNEI. CDR3 in DNA: TGTGCCAGCAGTGAAGAGGGGAGCACTGAAGCTTTCTTT. Residues: CASSEEGSTEAFF. The full variable domain, completed using reference TRBV2 and TRBJ1-1, is EPEVTQTPSHQVTQMGQEVILRCVPISNHLYFYWYRQILGQKVEFLVSFYNNEISEKSEIFDDQFSVERPDGSNFTLKIRSTKLEDSAMYFCASSEEGSTEAFFGQGTRLTVV.

CDR3 sequence reads: CATRLAGAYEQYF. The CDR3 region has the DNA TGTGCCACACGACTAGCGGGCGCCTACGAGCAGTACTTC. This sequence joins TRBV10-3 and TRBJ2-7; 10 bases are shared with TRBD2. The CDR3 has 13 residues. Per germline, CDR1 ENHRY and CDR2 SYGVKD. With 10 bases clipped from V and 2 bases from J, the junction kept 5 bases outside the gene matches.

This clonotype is deemed medium-sized. The chain recombines TRBV5-5 with TRBJ2-7; D not resolved. The CDR3 contains 12 residues. V was clipped by 4 bases and J by 3 bases, with 8 bases between them. Germline V gene sequence: CDR1 SGHKS, CDR2 YYEKEE (reference sequence). Written as DNA, the CDR3 is TGTGCCAGCAGCCCTACCTACTACGAGCAGTACTTC. It codes for CASSPTYYEQYF.

The V gene is TRBV28, the J gene TRBJ2-3; 11 nucleotides match TRBD2. V lost 5 bases to trimming and J lost 5 bases; unmatched junction nucleotides: 6. The CDR3 totals 15 residues. CDR1 and CDR2 (germline): MDHEN, SYDVKM. CDR3 amino acids: CASSPVAGGRDTQYF. The DNA for the CDR3 is TGTGCCAGCAGTCCAGTAGCGGGGGGGAGAGATACGCAGTATTTT.

This clonotype qualifies as medium-sized. This chain uses TRBV30 with TRBJ1-4, with unresolved D. Germline V gene lookup returns CDR1 GTSNPN and CDR2 SVGIG (reference sequence). This CDR3 has 12 amino acids. Trimming pared 4 bases from V and 12 bases from J, leaving 15 bases between. The CDR3 region is CAWNKVARELFF. The CDR3 region has the DNA TGTGCCTGGAATAAGGTGGCGAGGGAACTGTTTTTT.

In its sample, this clonotype was seen once. This chain uses TRBV20-1 with TRBJ2-1; D is unresolved. Trimming removed 1 base from V and 8 bases from J, with 6 bases in between. Germline V gene lookup returns CDR1 DFQATT and CDR2 SNEGSKA (reference sequence). The CDR3 is made up of 11 amino acids. The CDR3 bases are TGCAGTGCTAGAGGGGCCGATGAGCAGTTCTTC. Protein sequence: CSARGADEQFF.

A remark on this clonotype: A read error may produce the germline difference seen at one junction end. This chain joins TRBV5-6 and TRBJ2-7; D call uncertain. Germline V CDR1 and CDR2: SGHDT, YYEEEE. This CDR3 region has 14 residues. CDR3 coding DNA: TGCGCCAGCAGCTTGTTTTTTGAGGCCTACGAGCAGTACTTC. It codes for CASSLFFEAYEQYF.

This chain links TRBV5-1 with TRBJ2-3, with 13 bases that match TRBD2. This CDR3 has 14 amino acids. Germline CDR1 and CDR2: SGHRS and YFSETQ. V lost 3 bases, J lost 8 bases, and 3 bases stayed unmatched. The CDR3 sequence is CASSSRTSGGTQYF. The CDR3 nucleotides read TGCGCCAGCAGCTCTCGGACTAGCGGGGGTACGCAGTATTTT.

By proportion, this clonotype is medium-sized. The CDR3 is CASRYDRSNYGYTF. The CDR3 DNA follows: TGTGCCAGCAGGTACGACAGGAGTAACTATGGCTACACCTTC. The chain couples TRBV6-2 or TRBV6-3 to TRBJ1-2, with D maybe TRBD1 (6 bases). This CDR3 has 14 residues. The germline V gene encodes CDR1 MNHEY and CDR2 SVGEGT. V dropped 6 bases and J dropped 1 base, with 12 bases sitting between them.

Note on this clonotype: This could be a read error, since a much larger clone is one nucleotide away. No conserved phenylalanine or tryptophan ends this CDR3, so it is likely a read error. The chain has TRBV13 and TRBJ1-6; D possibly corresponds to TRBD1 (5 bases). The CDR3 runs to 13 residues. CDR1 and CDR2 (germline): PRHDT, FYEKMQ (reference sequence). The DNA of the CDR3 is TGTGCCAGCAGTTTAGGGGCCTCCGTACCCCTCCACGTT. It encodes CASSLGASVPLHV.

There are a few counts of this clonotype. V usage is TRBV4-3 and J usage is TRBJ2-3; D gene uncertain. The CDR3 extends over 15 amino acids. CDR1 and CDR2 from the germline V gene are LGHNA and YSLEER. V lost 1 base, J lost 2 bases, and 10 bases lay in between. The CDR3: CASSQVVAFTDTQYF. In DNA form, the CDR3 reads TGCGCCAGCAGCCAAGTGGTCGCCTTCACAGATACGCAGTATTTT.

This clonotype is labeled medium-sized. The chain employs TRBV6-5 and TRBJ1-2; 8 bases are shared with TRBD1. Per germline, CDR1 MNHEY and CDR2 SVGAGI. Unmatched junction bases numbered 8, after V lost 4 bases and J lost 4 bases. The CDR3 sequence is 15 residues long. The CDR3 nucleotides read TGTGCCAGCAGTTTTAGACAGGGGCTTAGCTATGGCTACACCTTC. It is translated as CASSFRQGLSYGYTF.

In its sample, this clonotype is medium-sized. The rearrangement joins TRBV18 to TRBJ2-7; D unresolved. Per the germline V gene, CDR1 is KGHSH and CDR2 is LQKENI. V dropped 3 bases and J dropped 1 base, with 16 bases sitting between them. The CDR3 has 16 residues. The CDR3 spells CASSPPLAGRSYEQYF. The CDR3 nucleotides read TGTGCCAGCTCACCGCCCTTAGCAGGACGGTCCTACGAGCAGTACTTC.

In this sample, this clonotype turned up a few times. The V and J genes are TRBV18 and TRBJ1-4; tentative D call: TRBD1 (6 bases). CDR1 is KGHSH and CDR2 is LQKENI in the germline V gene. The V gene lost 5 bases and the J gene lost 0 bases, with 7 bases spanning the gap. The CDR3 spans 14 residues. CDR3 sequence: CASSGGPTNEKLFF. DNA for the CDR3: TGTGCCAGCTCAGGGGGGCCAACTAATGAAAAACTGTTTTTT.

Notes on this clonotype: This may arise from a read error, as a much more abundant clone is one base away. Here the CDR3 omits its conserved ending phenylalanine or tryptophan, so a read error is the likely source. The genes are TRBV6-2 or TRBV6-3 and TRBJ2-3; TRBD1 aligns across 12 bases. Germline V gene data show CDR1 as MNHEY and CDR2 as SVGEGT. The CDR3 spans 15 residues. V lost 5 bases, J lost 4 bases, and 4 bases stayed unmatched. This CDR3 is CASSTGTGGADTQYL. CDR3 sequence (DNA): TGTGCCAGCAGTACCGGGACAGGGGGCGCAGATACGCAGTATTTA.

A word on this clonotype: Since a much larger clone is just one base distant, this may be a read error. The chain recombines TRBV11-1 with TRBJ2-5, with 16 bases that match TRBD2. The germline CDR1 and CDR2 sequences are SGHAT and FQDESV (reference sequence). Losses at the gene ends were 4 bases for V and 5 bases for J; bases not matched to a gene: 7. CDR3 size: 17 residues. CDR3 sequence reads: CASSSGLAGGGGETQYF. The CDR3, as DNA: TGTGCCAGCAGCTCGGGACTAGCGGGGGGGGGGGGGGAGACCCAGTACTTC.

This clonotype was detected once. A much larger clone is a single base away; this may be a read error. The V gene is TRBV12-3 or TRBV12-4, the J gene TRBJ2-3, with TRBD2 matching over 9 bases. The CDR3 runs to 14 residues. The chain's CDR3 is CASSPGVAGDTRYF. In DNA, the CDR3 is TGTGCCAGCAGCCCCGGGGTAGCGGGAGATACGCGGTATTTT.

The chain links TRBV7-9 to TRBJ2-1; 9 bases match TRBD2. Germline V gene sequence: CDR1 SEHNR, CDR2 FQNEAQ (reference sequence). The trim removed 3 bases at V and 2 bases at J, leaving 8 bases unmatched. There are 17 residues in the CDR3. CDR3 in amino acids: CASSFPRRLAAYNEQFF. DNA of the CDR3: TGTGCCAGCAGCTTCCCCCGTCGACTAGCGGCCTACAATGAGCAGTTCTTC.

This clonotype occurred a few times. The chain links TRBV5-1 to TRBJ2-5; a possible D gene is TRBD1 (5 bases). V was trimmed by 1 base and J by 2 bases, leaving 9 bases between them. Germline CDR1 is SGHRS and CDR2 is YFSETQ. The CDR3 loop spans 14 amino acids. The CDR3 loop reads CASSLIPGQETQYF. The CDR3 coding sequence is TGCGCCAGCAGCTTGATTCCAGGGCAAGAGACCCAGTACTTC. Full variable domain (remainder filled in from reference TRBV5-1 and TRBJ2-5): KAGVTQTPRYLIKTRGQQVTLSCSPISGHRSVSWYQQTPGQGLQFLFEYFSETQRNKGNFPGRFSGRQFSNSRSEMNVSTLELGDSALYLCASSLIPGQETQYFGPGTRLLVL.